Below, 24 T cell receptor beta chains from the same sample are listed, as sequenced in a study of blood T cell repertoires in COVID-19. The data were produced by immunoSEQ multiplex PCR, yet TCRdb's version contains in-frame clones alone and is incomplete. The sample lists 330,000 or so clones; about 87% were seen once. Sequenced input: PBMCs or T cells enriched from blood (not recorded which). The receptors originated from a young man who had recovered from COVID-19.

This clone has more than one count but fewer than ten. The CDR3 DNA follows: TGTGCCATCAGTGAGTCATGGGGGGGCGGTCCCTATGGCTACACCTTC. This gives the protein CAISESWGGGPYGYTF. The V gene is TRBV10-3, the J gene TRBJ1-2; TRBD1 might be the D (6 bases). Germline values: CDR1 ENHRY, CDR2 SYGVKD. This CDR3 is 16 amino acids long. V gave up 0 bases and J gave up 4 bases, with 15 bases separating them.

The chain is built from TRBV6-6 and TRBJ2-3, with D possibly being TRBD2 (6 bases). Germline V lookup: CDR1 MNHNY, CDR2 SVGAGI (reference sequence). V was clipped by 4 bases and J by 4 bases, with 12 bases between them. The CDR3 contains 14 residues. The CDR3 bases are TGTGCCAGCAGTTCGGGAGACCACTCAGATACGCAGTATTTT. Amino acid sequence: CASSSGDHSDTQYF.

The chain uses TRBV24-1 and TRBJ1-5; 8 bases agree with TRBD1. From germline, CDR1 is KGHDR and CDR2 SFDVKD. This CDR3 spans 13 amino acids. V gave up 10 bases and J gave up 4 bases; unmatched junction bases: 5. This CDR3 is CATGQGQNQPQHF. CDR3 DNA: TGTGCCACTGGACAGGGTCAAAATCAGCCCCAGCATTTT.

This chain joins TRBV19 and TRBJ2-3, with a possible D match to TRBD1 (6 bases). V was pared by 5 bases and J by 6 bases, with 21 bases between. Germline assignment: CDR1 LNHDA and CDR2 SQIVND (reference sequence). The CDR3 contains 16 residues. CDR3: CASSGPGQFFHDTQYF. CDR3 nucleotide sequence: TGTGCCAGTAGTGGGCCGGGACAATTTTTTCATGATACGCAGTATTTT.

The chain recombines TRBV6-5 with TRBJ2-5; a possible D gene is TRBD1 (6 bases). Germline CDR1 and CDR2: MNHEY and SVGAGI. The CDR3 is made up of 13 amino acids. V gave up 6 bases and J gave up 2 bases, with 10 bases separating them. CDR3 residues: CASRKQGQETQYF. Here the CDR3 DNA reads TGTGCCAGCAGAAAACAGGGTCAAGAGACCCAGTACTTC.

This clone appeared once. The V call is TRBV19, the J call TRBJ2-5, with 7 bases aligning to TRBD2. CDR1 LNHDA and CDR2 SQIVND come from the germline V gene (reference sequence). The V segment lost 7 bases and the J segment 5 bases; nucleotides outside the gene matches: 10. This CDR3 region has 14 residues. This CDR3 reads CASTTGGSPETQYF. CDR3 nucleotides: TGTGCCAGTACCACCGGGGGGAGCCCCGAGACCCAGTACTTC. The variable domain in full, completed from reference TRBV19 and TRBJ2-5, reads DGGITQSPKYLFRKEGQNVTLSCEQNLNHDAMYWYRQDPGQGLRLIYYSQIVNDFQKGDIAEGYSVSREKKESFPLTVTSAQKNPTAFYLCASTTGGSPETQYFGPGTRLLVL.

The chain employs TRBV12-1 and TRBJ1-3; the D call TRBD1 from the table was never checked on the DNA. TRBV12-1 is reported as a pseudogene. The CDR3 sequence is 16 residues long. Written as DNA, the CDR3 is TGTGCCAGCAGCAACACTACCAGGGTATCTGGAAACACCATATATTTT. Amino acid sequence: CASSNTTRVSGNTIYF.

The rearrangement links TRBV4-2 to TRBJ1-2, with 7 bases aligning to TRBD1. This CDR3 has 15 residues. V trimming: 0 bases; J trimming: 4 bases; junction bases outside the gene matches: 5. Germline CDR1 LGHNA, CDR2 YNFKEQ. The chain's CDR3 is CASSQEGQPIYGYTF. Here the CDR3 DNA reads TGTGCCAGCAGCCAAGAGGGACAGCCAATCTATGGCTACACCTTC.

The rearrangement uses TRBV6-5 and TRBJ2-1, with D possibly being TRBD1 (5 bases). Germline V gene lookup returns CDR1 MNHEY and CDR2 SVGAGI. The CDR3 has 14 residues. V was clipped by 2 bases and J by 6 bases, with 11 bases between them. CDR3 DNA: TGTGCCAGCAGTTACGGGGTTAGGGGCAATGAGCAGTTCTTC. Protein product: CASSYGVRGNEQFF.

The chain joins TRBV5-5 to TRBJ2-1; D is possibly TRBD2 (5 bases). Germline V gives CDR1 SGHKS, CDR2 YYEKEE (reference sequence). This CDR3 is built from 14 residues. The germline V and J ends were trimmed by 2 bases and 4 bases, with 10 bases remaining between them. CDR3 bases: TGTGCCAGCAGCTTAAATCCGGGATACAATGAGCAGTTCTTC. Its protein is CASSLNPGYNEQFF.

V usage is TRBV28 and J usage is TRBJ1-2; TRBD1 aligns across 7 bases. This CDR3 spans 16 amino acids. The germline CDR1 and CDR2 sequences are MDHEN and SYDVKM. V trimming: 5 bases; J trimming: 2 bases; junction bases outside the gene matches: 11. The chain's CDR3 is CASSPGDRASNYGYTF. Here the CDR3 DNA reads TGTGCCAGCAGTCCGGGAGACAGGGCTTCAAACTATGGCTACACCTTC.

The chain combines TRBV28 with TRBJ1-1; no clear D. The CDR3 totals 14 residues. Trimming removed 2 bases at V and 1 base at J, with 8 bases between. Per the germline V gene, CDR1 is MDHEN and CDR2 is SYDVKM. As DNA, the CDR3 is TGTGCCAGCAGTTTACTCTCAGGGAACACTGAAGCTTTCTTT. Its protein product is CASSLLSGNTEAFF.

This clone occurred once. CDR3 region: CASSLGTTWTATEAFF. The CDR3 nucleotides read TGTGCCAGCAGTTTAGGGACAACATGGACTGCCACTGAAGCTTTCTTT. V and J are TRBV27 and TRBJ1-1, with D maybe TRBD1 (6 bases). The ends were cut back, 2 bases at V and 4 bases at J, with 17 bases in the middle. Germline V CDR1 and CDR2: MNHEY, SMNVEV (reference sequence). This CDR3 has 16 amino acids.

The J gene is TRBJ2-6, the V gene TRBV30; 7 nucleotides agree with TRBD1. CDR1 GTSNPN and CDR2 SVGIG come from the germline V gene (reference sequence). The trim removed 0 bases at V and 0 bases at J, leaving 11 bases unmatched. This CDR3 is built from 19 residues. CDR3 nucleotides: TGTGCCTGGAGTGTTGAACTGACAGGGCGGAACTCTGGGGCCAACGTCCTGACTTTC. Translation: CAWSVELTGRNSGANVLTF.

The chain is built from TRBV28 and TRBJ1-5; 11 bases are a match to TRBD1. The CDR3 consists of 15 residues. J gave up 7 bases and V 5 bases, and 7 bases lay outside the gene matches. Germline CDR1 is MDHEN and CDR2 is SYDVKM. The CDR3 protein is CASSPPGQGVQPQHF. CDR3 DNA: TGTGCCAGCAGTCCGCCGGGACAGGGGGTGCAGCCCCAGCATTTT.

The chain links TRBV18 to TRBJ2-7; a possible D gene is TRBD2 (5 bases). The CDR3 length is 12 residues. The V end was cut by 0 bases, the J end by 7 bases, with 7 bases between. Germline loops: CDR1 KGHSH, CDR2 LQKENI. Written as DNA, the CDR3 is TGTGCCAGCTCACCACCGTCGGGGGAGCAGTACTTC. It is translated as CASSPPSGEQYF.

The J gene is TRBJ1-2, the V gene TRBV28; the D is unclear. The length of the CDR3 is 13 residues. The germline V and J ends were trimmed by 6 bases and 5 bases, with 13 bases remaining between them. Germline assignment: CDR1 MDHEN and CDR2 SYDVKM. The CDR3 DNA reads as TGTGCCAGCAGCACGACTGCTAGTTATGGCTACACCTTC. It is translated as CASSTTASYGYTF.

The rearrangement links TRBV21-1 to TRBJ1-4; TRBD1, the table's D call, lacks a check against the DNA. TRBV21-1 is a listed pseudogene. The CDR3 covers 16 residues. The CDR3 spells CASSKWQGATDEKLFF. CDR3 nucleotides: TGTGCCAGCAGCAAATGGCAGGGGGCTACTGATGAAAAACTGTTTTTT.

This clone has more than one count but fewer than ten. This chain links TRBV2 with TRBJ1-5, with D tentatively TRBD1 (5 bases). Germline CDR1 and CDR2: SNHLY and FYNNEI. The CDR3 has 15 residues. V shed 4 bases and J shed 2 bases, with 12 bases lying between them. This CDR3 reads CASSGIGAGNQPQHF. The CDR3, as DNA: TGTGCCAGCAGTGGGATAGGGGCTGGCAATCAGCCCCAGCATTTT. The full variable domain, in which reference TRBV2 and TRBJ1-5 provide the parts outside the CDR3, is EPEVTQTPSHQVTQMGQEVILRCVPISNHLYFYWYRQILGQKVEFLVSFYNNEISEKSEIFDDQFSVERPDGSNFTLKIRSTKLEDSAMYFCASSGIGAGNQPQHFGDGTRLSIL.

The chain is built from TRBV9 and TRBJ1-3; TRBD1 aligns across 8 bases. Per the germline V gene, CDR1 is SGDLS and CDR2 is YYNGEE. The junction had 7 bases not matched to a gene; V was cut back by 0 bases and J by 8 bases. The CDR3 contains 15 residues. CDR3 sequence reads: CASSVDQDRVDTIYF. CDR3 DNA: TGTGCCAGCAGCGTAGACCAGGACAGGGTAGACACCATATATTTT.

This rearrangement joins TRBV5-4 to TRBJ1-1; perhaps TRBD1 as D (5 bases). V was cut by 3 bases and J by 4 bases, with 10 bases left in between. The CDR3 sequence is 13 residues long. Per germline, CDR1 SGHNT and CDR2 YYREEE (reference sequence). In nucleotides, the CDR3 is TGTGCCAGCAGCTGGGGGGGAGTCACTGAAGCTTTCTTT. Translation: CASSWGGVTEAFF.

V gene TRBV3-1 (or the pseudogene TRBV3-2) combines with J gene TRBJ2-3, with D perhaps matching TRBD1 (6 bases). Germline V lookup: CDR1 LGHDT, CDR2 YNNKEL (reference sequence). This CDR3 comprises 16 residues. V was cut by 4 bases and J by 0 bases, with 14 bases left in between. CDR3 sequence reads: CASSRRGTLSTDTQYF. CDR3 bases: TGTGCCAGCAGCCGAAGGGGGACGCTAAGCACAGATACGCAGTATTTT.

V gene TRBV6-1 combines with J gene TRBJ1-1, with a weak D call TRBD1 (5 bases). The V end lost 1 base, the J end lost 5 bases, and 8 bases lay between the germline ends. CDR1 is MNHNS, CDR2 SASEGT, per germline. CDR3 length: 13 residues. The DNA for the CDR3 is TGTGCCAGCAGTGAAGGGGGCTGGACTGAAGCTTTCTTT. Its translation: CASSEGGWTEAFF.

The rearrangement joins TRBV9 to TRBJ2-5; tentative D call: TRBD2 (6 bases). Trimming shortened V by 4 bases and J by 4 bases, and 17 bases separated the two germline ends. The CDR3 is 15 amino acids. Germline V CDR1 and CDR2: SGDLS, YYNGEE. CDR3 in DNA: TGTGCCAGCAGCCTTGAGGGCGGGGCGGGAGAGACCCAGTACTTC. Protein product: CASSLEGGAGETQYF.